This T cell receptor (beta chain) appears in the sequencing data of a study of T cell responses to AZD1222 COVID-19 vaccine. CDR1 is SGHNT, CDR2 YENEEA, per germline. The CDR3 has 13 amino acids. Trimming removed 5 bases from V and 2 bases from J, with 6 bases in between. This clone has a handful of counts. This table comes from immunoSEQ multiplex PCR, and its TCRdb copy is limited to in-frame clones, with some not included. The sample shows 100,000 to 150,000 clones, around 87% of them seen only once. The receptor's source is an adult in good health. Here the sequenced sample was peripheral blood, taken on day 0 of AZD1222 vaccination. The chain is built from TRBV11-3 and TRBJ1-4; D is unresolved. The CDR3: CASSPDTNEKLFF. The CDR3 DNA sequence: TGTGCCAGCAGCCCCGACACTAATGAAAAACTGTTTTTT.